This entry lists 28 T cell receptor beta chains sequenced from one sample in a study of blood T cells in healthy people across ages. The authors ran a second PCR of about 7 to 11 cycles using a sample-barcoded 5' primer and a J-beta primer mix. A single record per CDR3 protein comes from TCRdb applying MiXCR to the 5' RACE reads. Of about 1.8 million distinct CDR3 sequences listed, about 49% are singletons. Sample: blood. The receptor source for this set is a woman between 40 and 50 years old in good health.

V is TRBV4-2 and J is TRBJ1-5; D gene ambiguous. Trimming removed 0 bases from V and 6 bases from J, with 9 bases in between. CDR3 size: 14 residues. The V gene's germline CDR1 is LGHNA and CDR2 YNFKEQ. The CDR3 DNA follows: TGTGCCAGCAGCCAAGAGTGGCGGATTCAGCCCCAGCATTTT. Translated: CASSQEWRIQPQHF.

This clonotype was seen only a few times. The chain is built from TRBV5-1 and TRBJ2-4; D call uncertain. Trimming took 4 bases from V and 1 from J, leaving 12 bases between them. Germline-derived CDR1 and CDR2 are SGHRS and YFSETQ. The CDR3 is made up of 15 amino acids. The CDR3, as DNA: TGCGCCAGCAGCCCGGACCTCGGGGCCAAAAACATTCAGTACTTC. Protein sequence: CASSPDLGAKNIQYF. The entire variable domain, with the rest obtained from reference TRBV5-1 and TRBJ2-4, is as follows: KAGVTQTPRYLIKTRGQQVTLSCSPISGHRSVSWYQQTPGQGLQFLFEYFSETQRNKGNFPGRFSGRQFSNSRSEMNVSTLELGDSALYLCASSPDLGAKNIQYFGAGTRLSVL.

The rearrangement joins TRBV7-9 to TRBJ1-5; D is possibly TRBD1 (6 bases). Looked up from germline, CDR1 is SEHNR and CDR2 is FQNEAQ (reference sequence). Trimming removed 2 bases at V and 5 bases at J, with 7 bases between. The CDR3 has 13 amino acids. This CDR3 is CASSLWGHQPQHF. The CDR3 nucleotides read TGTGCCAGCAGCTTATGGGGGCATCAGCCCCAGCATTTT.

The chain combines TRBV19 with TRBJ2-3; the match to TRBD1 covers 8 bases. Germline V gene sequence: CDR1 LNHDA, CDR2 SQIVND (reference sequence). This CDR3 is built from 16 residues. The ends lost 7 bases at V and 2 bases at J; junction bases unmatched: 11. The CDR3 bases are TGTGCCAGTACCCCGGACAGGGCGAGGATCACAGATACGCAGTATTTT. It is translated as CASTPDRARITDTQYF.

This chain links TRBV20-1 with TRBJ1-5; D is uncertain. Germline loops: CDR1 DFQATT, CDR2 SNEGSKA (reference sequence). This CDR3 region has 15 residues. The V gene lost 1 base and the J gene lost 0 bases, with 10 bases spanning the gap. The CDR3 here is CSARGGGLSNQPQHF. DNA of the CDR3: TGCAGTGCTAGAGGCGGAGGGCTTAGCAATCAGCCCCAGCATTTT.

This clonotype was counted only a few times. The V and J genes are TRBV7-2 and TRBJ2-5, with 9 bases fitting TRBD1. Germline V lookup: CDR1 SGHTA, CDR2 FQGNSA. The ends lost 5 bases at V and 3 bases at J; junction bases unmatched: 10. The CDR3 is made up of 16 amino acids. DNA of the CDR3: TGTGCCAGCAGCCCTCAATCATGGACAGGGGAAGAGACCCAGTACTTC. Protein sequence: CASSPQSWTGEETQYF.

This clonotype was seen ten or more times. The chain's CDR3 is CSAGVSSGANVLTF. CDR3 in DNA: TGCAGTGCTGGGGTTAGTTCTGGGGCCAACGTCCTGACTTTC. The chain combines TRBV20-1 with TRBJ2-6; D unresolved. This CDR3 has 14 residues. The germline V and J ends were trimmed by 5 bases and 1 base, with 9 bases remaining between them. Germline assignment: CDR1 DFQATT and CDR2 SNEGSKA (reference sequence).

In this sample, this clonotype turned up a few times. The J gene is TRBJ2-7, the V gene TRBV6-6; 8 bases line up with TRBD1. The CDR3 covers 14 residues. Germline V gives CDR1 MNHNY, CDR2 SVGAGI (reference sequence). V lost 2 bases and J lost 2; bases outside the gene matches: 2. CDR3 loop: CASSYPDRAYEQYF. As DNA, the CDR3 is TGTGCCAGCAGTTACCCGGACAGGGCCTACGAGCAGTACTTC.

This clonotype was picked up a small number of times. The CDR3 region has the DNA TGCAGCGTTGAAACAATTCCCAGGGGGGGAGAGACCCAGTACTTC. It codes for CSVETIPRGGETQYF. The V and J genes are TRBV29-1 and TRBJ2-5; either TRBD1 or TRBD2 may fit D (7 bases each). The germline gives CDR1 SQVTM, CDR2 ANQGSEA. Trimming pared 2 bases from V and 4 bases from J, leaving 17 bases between. The CDR3 runs 15 residues.

In this sample, this clonotype turned up a few times. The chain carries TRBV7-8 and TRBJ2-5; D is perhaps TRBD1 (6 bases). Trimming removed 5 bases from V and 7 bases from J, with 23 bases in between. CDR1 is SGHVS, CDR2 FQNEAQ, per germline. The CDR3 covers 16 residues. CDR3 protein: CASSQIGTQFGGTQYF. CDR3 bases: TGTGCCAGCAGCCAGATCGGGACACAATTTGGAGGGACCCAGTACTTC. Looking up the rest from reference TRBV7-8 and TRBJ2-5 gives the full variable domain: GAGVSQSPRYKVAKRGQDVALRCDPISGHVSLFWYQQALGQGPEFLTYFQNEAQLDKSGLPSDRFFAERPEGSVSTLKIQRTQQEDSAVYLCASSQIGTQFGGTQYFGPGTRLLVL.

V usage is TRBV29-1 and J usage is TRBJ2-5, with TRBD2 matching over 9 bases. Germline V gives CDR1 SQVTM, CDR2 ANQGSEA. The CDR3 contains 17 residues. J lost 5 bases, V lost 3 bases, and 16 bases had no gene match. The CDR3 nucleotides read TGCAGCGTTGATCGATGGCTAGCGGGGATCGATTCGGAGACCCAGTACTTC. Encoded protein: CSVDRWLAGIDSETQYF. The complete variable domain, with remaining parts taken from reference TRBV29-1 and TRBJ2-5, reads SAVISQKPSRDICQRGTSLTIQCQVDSQVTMMFWYRQQPGQSLTLIATANQGSEATYESGFVIDKFPISRPNLTFSTLTVSNMSPEDSSIYLCSVDRWLAGIDSETQYFGPGTRLLVL.

The gene calls are TRBV4-2 and TRBJ2-2; 10 positions match TRBD2. V lost 4 bases and J lost 0; bases outside the gene matches: 11. The germline CDR1 and CDR2 sequences are LGHNA and YNFKEQ. The CDR3 runs 19 residues. The CDR3 protein is CASSRHAASGGPNTGELFF. CDR3 DNA sequence: TGTGCCAGCAGCCGCCACGCGGCTAGCGGGGGCCCGAACACCGGGGAGCTGTTTTTT.

Notes on this clonotype: Relative to the germline gene, one junction end is altered; a read error may explain this. The rearrangement uses TRBV5-5 and TRBJ2-7, with 7 bases lining up with TRBD1. The CDR3 consists of 16 residues. Germline lookup yields CDR1 SGHKS and CDR2 YYEKEE (reference sequence). CDR3 bases: TGCGCCAGCAGTCGCAGCCGGGACAGATTCTCCTACGAGCAGTACTTC. Protein product: CASSRSRDRFSYEQYF.

The gene calls are TRBV5-1 and TRBJ2-5; 9 positions agree with TRBD1. The CDR3 is 16 residues long. V lost 2 bases to trimming and J lost 1 base; unmatched junction nucleotides: 6. Germline V CDR1 and CDR2: SGHRS, YFSETQ. This chain's CDR3 is CASSFAPTGGQETQYF. In DNA form, the CDR3 reads TGCGCCAGCAGCTTTGCCCCGACAGGGGGCCAAGAGACCCAGTACTTC. Together with reference TRBV5-1 and TRBJ2-5, the CDR3 gives the full variable domain: KAGVTQTPRYLIKTRGQQVTLSCSPISGHRSVSWYQQTPGQGLQFLFEYFSETQRNKGNFPGRFSGRQFSNSRSEMNVSTLELGDSALYLCASSFAPTGGQETQYFGPGTRLLVL.

The chain links TRBV7-2 to TRBJ1-2, with D unclear. This CDR3 contains 13 residues. From germline, CDR1 is SGHTA and CDR2 FQGNSA. V shed 1 base and J shed 6 bases, with 9 bases lying between them. CDR3 in DNA: TGTGCCAGCAGCTTAGAACTTATAGATGGCTACACCTTC. It translates to CASSLELIDGYTF.

The V and J genes are TRBV27 and TRBJ1-6; D gene ambiguous. CDR1 is MNHEY and CDR2 is SMNVEV in the germline V gene (reference sequence). This CDR3 has 15 amino acids. The V gene lost 6 bases and the J gene lost 7 bases, with 16 bases spanning the gap. The CDR3 DNA reads as TGTGCCAGCAGCTTTACGGGCCTTTCAAATTCACCCCTCCACTTT. This translates into CASSFTGLSNSPLHF.

The genes are TRBV11-2 and TRBJ2-5; 9 nucleotides match TRBD2. Germline loops: CDR1 SGHAT, CDR2 FQNNGV. The CDR3 is 16 residues long. J was trimmed by 4 bases and V by 0 bases; bases with no gene match: 6. CDR3 region: CASSLDGGLAGETQYF. The CDR3 DNA reads TGTGCCAGCAGCTTAGATGGGGGACTAGCAGGAGAGACCCAGTACTTC.

The gene calls are TRBV7-8 and TRBJ2-7; D unresolved. V gave up 7 bases and J gave up 3 bases, with 13 bases separating them. Germline assignment: CDR1 SGHVS and CDR2 FQNEAQ. This CDR3 spans 13 amino acids. The CDR3, as DNA: TGTGCCAGCACCGATGGACGGCTCTACGAGCAGTACTTC. Its translation is CASTDGRLYEQYF.

This clonotype was seen many times. The CDR3 reads CASSLTRGNEQFF. CDR3 bases: TGTGCCAGCAGTCTCACCAGGGGGAATGAGCAGTTCTTC. V and J are TRBV12-3 or TRBV12-4 and TRBJ2-1, with 7 bases matching TRBD1. J lost 7 bases, V lost 5 bases, and 5 bases had no gene match. This CDR3 is built from 13 residues.

The rearrangement links TRBV9 to TRBJ2-7; no reliable D call. V was clipped by 0 bases and J by 7 bases, with 8 bases between them. CDR1 is SGDLS, CDR2 YYNGEE, per germline. This CDR3 region has 12 residues. CDR3 region: CASSVGSDEQYF. In DNA form, the CDR3 reads TGTGCCAGCAGCGTAGGATCGGATGAGCAGTACTTC.

The chain uses TRBV6-6 and TRBJ2-5; D possibly matches TRBD1 or TRBD2 (5 bases each). The CDR3 is 14 amino acids. V was shortened by 3 bases and J by 13 bases, with 21 bases between the two germline ends. Germline V lookup: CDR1 MNHNY, CDR2 SVGAGI (reference sequence). The CDR3, as DNA: TGTGCCAGCAGTTATGAGCGAGTGGTCGGGGCTCCGTACTTC. This sequence encodes CASSYERVVGAPYF.

The chain has TRBV6-5 and TRBJ1-2, with 8 bases lining up with TRBD1. The V gene end was trimmed by 3 bases and the J gene end by 7 bases; junction bases not matched to a gene: 10. The CDR3 is made up of 15 amino acids. Germline V gene data show CDR1 as MNHEY and CDR2 as SVGAGI. This CDR3 reads CASSYSWTGRGGYTF. The CDR3 nucleotides read TGTGCCAGCAGTTATTCCTGGACAGGGCGGGGTGGCTACACCTTC.

This clonotype was picked up one time. The chain carries TRBV25-1 and TRBJ1-6; TRBD1 agrees at 9 bases. The CDR3 contains 16 residues. The J segment lost 4 bases and the V segment lost 6 bases, leaving 7 bases of the junction unmatched. Germline V gives CDR1 MGHDK, CDR2 SYGVNS. CDR3: CASSESGTGYNSPLHF. The CDR3 coding sequence is TGTGCCAGCAGCGAGTCCGGGACAGGGTATAATTCACCCCTCCACTTT.

This sequence joins TRBV27 and TRBJ2-7, with TRBD1 matching over 10 bases. CDR1 MNHEY and CDR2 SMNVEV come from the germline V gene (reference sequence). The CDR3 covers 16 residues. Germline trimming cut 6 bases from V and 3 bases from J; bases unmatched to any gene: 11. CDR3 nucleotides: TGTGCCAGCAGCCAAGCCGGCGGACAGGGGGGCTACGAGCAGTACTTC. Residues: CASSQAGGQGGYEQYF.

J is TRBJ2-1 and V is TRBV7-2; TRBD2 agrees at 7 bases. The CDR3 has 15 residues. J was trimmed by 2 bases and V by 5 bases; bases with no gene match: 6. Germline CDR1 and CDR2: SGHTA and FQGNSA. The CDR3 DNA sequence: TGTGCCAGCAGCCGTTCTAGCGGAACCTACAATGAGCAGTTCTTC. Translated, it gives CASSRSSGTYNEQFF.

The chain carries TRBV6-2 or TRBV6-3 and TRBJ2-1; 9 bases match TRBD2. CDR1 is MNHEY, CDR2 SVGEGT, per germline. The CDR3 contains 15 residues. J was trimmed by 7 bases and V by 6 bases; bases with no gene match: 10. As DNA, the CDR3 is TGTGCCAGCAGAGGGCGGGGGGGCCGTGTTAATGAGCAGTTCTTC. Translation: CASRGRGGRVNEQFF.

This clonotype was detected only once. This chain uses TRBV6-6 with TRBJ1-6, with 8 nucleotides matching TRBD1. The J segment lost 5 bases and the V segment lost 6 bases, leaving 6 bases of the junction unmatched. Germline assignment: CDR1 MNHNY and CDR2 SVGAGI (reference sequence). The CDR3 covers 15 residues. The CDR3 nucleotides are TGTGCCAGCAGAATGTCAGGGGGCGATAATTCACCCCTCCACTTT. It specifies CASRMSGGDNSPLHF.

As to this clonotype: Its ends do not fully match the called genes, so a read error is possible. V usage is TRBV12-5 and J usage is TRBJ2-3; weak D call: TRBD2 (5 bases). This CDR3 contains 15 residues. CDR1 and CDR2 (germline): LGHNT, FRNRAP. The DNA of the CDR3 is TGTACTAGTGGTTTGGGCTCTGGGGATACAGATACGCAGTATTTT. This translates into CTSGLGSGDTDTQYF.